The T cell receptor beta chain under discussion was sequenced for a study of metastatic and nonmetastatic thyroid tumors. The overall study: Repertoires were compared across blood and tumor or nodule tissue from malignant and benign thyroid patients.

Original processing notes: In papillary thyroid cancer, a distant-metastasis classifier was built using CDR3 differences across clinicopathological groups. TCRdb re-clonotyped the PCR reads through MiXCR. These V and J calls originate from TCRdb's pipeline instead of the authors' own analysis. The table has more than 5,500 clones, just under 30% seen once; the top ten hold 20%. The CDR3 is 15 amino acids. Treatment of any kind had been given to no patient before thyroid surgery. About this clone itself: Its ends do not fully match the called genes, so a read error is possible.

The receptor was isolated from a female donor with papillary thyroid cancer or a benign thyroid nodule (not recorded which). Some clones in this sample may be carry-over from other donors' samples. The genes are TRBV12-3 or TRBV12-4 and TRBJ2-7; a weak D match, TRBD2 (6 bases). The DNA end is more similar to TRBJ2-1, so the J call may be wrong. The sample comprised adjacent normal tissue. CDR3 nucleotide sequence: TGTGGCAGCAGCCGCGGCGGTTGCGGGACCTGGGAGCAGTTCTTC. It encodes CGSSRGGCGTWEQFF.